This passage covers 6 T cell receptor beta chains from one sample sequenced in a study of blood T cell repertoires in COVID-19. TCRdb keeps only in-frame clones here, not all; method: immunoSEQ multiplex PCR. The sample consists of roughly 40,000 clones, roughly three quarters of them appearing once. Sample: peripheral blood. The receptors come from an elderly woman with acute or convalescent COVID-19.

V gene TRBV6-5 combines with J gene TRBJ2-2, with 9 nucleotides matching TRBD1. The CDR3 length is 15 residues. Trimming removed 6 bases from V and 1 base from J; junction bases left unmatched: 3. The germline gives CDR1 MNHEY, CDR2 SVGAGI. CDR3 sequence reads: CASRADRGNTGELFF. In DNA form, the CDR3 reads TGTGCCAGCAGAGCGGACAGGGGGAACACCGGGGAGCTGTTTTTT.

The chain is built from TRBV19 and TRBJ2-3; the match to TRBD1 covers 9 bases. This CDR3 spans 16 amino acids. V shed 1 base, J shed 0 bases, and the junction held 2 bases outside the gene matches. CDR1 is LNHDA and CDR2 is SQIVND in the germline V gene (reference sequence). The CDR3 reads CASSIGTGASTDTQYF. For the CDR3, the DNA is TGTGCCAGTAGTATAGGGACAGGGGCTAGCACAGATACGCAGTATTTT. The full variable domain, rest sourced from reference TRBV19 and TRBJ2-3, is DGGITQSPKYLFRKEGQNVTLSCEQNLNHDAMYWYRQDPGQGLRLIYYSQIVNDFQKGDIAEGYSVSREKKESFPLTVTSAQKNPTAFYLCASSIGTGASTDTQYFGPGTRLTVL.

This clone occurred once. J is TRBJ2-7 and V is TRBV7-2, with unresolved D. The V gene lost 5 bases and the J gene lost 3 bases, with 11 bases spanning the gap. Looked up from germline, CDR1 is SGHTA and CDR2 is FQGNSA. The CDR3 contains 13 residues. The CDR3 DNA reads TGTGCCAGCAGCCCCTCCTCCTTCTACGAGCAGTACTTC. It yields the protein CASSPSSFYEQYF.

This clone was seen a few times. V gene TRBV7-8 combines with J gene TRBJ1-1; 7 positions match TRBD1. Germline V gene lookup returns CDR1 SGHVS and CDR2 FQNEAQ. V trimming: 4 bases; J trimming: 1 base; junction bases outside the gene matches: 3. The CDR3 consists of 14 residues. CDR3 sequence reads: CASSSHRGNTEAFF. Here the CDR3 DNA reads TGTGCCAGCAGCTCTCACAGGGGGAACACTGAAGCTTTCTTT. Supplemented by reference TRBV7-8 and TRBJ1-1, the full variable domain reads GAGVSQSPRYKVAKRGQDVALRCDPISGHVSLFWYQQALGQGPEFLTYFQNEAQLDKSGLPSDRFFAERPEGSVSTLKIQRTQQEDSAVYLCASSSHRGNTEAFFGQGTRLTVV.

The rearrangement links TRBV27 to TRBJ1-6, with D tentatively TRBD1 (5 bases). Germline V lookup: CDR1 MNHEY, CDR2 SMNVEV (reference sequence). The CDR3 length is 14 residues. With 2 bases removed from V and 9 bases from J, the gap between germline ends came to 11 bases. CDR3 in amino acids: CASSLGQGISPLHF. CDR3 nucleotide sequence: TGTGCCAGCAGTTTAGGCCAGGGTATTTCACCCCTCCACTTT.

The chain has TRBV2 and TRBJ2-7; TRBD1 aligns across 7 bases. Germline CDR1 is SNHLY and CDR2 is FYNNEI. The V segment lost 5 bases and the J segment 3 bases; nucleotides outside the gene matches: 7. This CDR3 spans 14 amino acids. The CDR3 reads CASSYRGGGYEQYF. CDR3 sequence (DNA): TGTGCCAGCAGTTACAGGGGTGGGGGCTACGAGCAGTACTTC.